Sequencing of this T cell receptor (beta chain) was carried out in a study of shared clonotypes between healthy human individuals. Division of CD4+ cells produced a CD45RA+ naive subset and a CD45RA-negative memory subset. This clone occurred once. Its antigen is as yet unknown. Findings and caveats of the study: It was the few donors that limited the genetic and exposure-history diversity represented.

Several immunoSEQ 96-well plates shared each subset's DNA, each plate a replicate. Original handling: ImmunoSEQ gave junction-only sequences without quality scores, so filtering differed. Some clones are missing from TCRdb's copy, which holds only in-frame ones; the method was immunoSEQ multiplex PCR. V and J calls plus clone size are reproduced from that table; the DNA served to infer D and trimming. The profile shows around 510,000 clones, more than 95% of them singletons. In germline, CDR1 is DFQATT, CDR2 SNEGSKA (reference sequence). The ends were cut back, 3 bases at V and 2 bases at J, with 5 bases in the middle. This CDR3 is built from 11 residues.

The rearrangement links TRBV20-1 to TRBJ2-7; no reliable D call. What was sequenced was naive CD4+ T cells sorted from blood. Described subset: CD45RA+ positively selected. The sequence was collected from a woman in her twenties or thirties in good health. The CDR3 region has the DNA TGCAGTGCTAGTCCCCCCTACGAGCAGTACTTC. Its translation is CSASPPYEQYF.